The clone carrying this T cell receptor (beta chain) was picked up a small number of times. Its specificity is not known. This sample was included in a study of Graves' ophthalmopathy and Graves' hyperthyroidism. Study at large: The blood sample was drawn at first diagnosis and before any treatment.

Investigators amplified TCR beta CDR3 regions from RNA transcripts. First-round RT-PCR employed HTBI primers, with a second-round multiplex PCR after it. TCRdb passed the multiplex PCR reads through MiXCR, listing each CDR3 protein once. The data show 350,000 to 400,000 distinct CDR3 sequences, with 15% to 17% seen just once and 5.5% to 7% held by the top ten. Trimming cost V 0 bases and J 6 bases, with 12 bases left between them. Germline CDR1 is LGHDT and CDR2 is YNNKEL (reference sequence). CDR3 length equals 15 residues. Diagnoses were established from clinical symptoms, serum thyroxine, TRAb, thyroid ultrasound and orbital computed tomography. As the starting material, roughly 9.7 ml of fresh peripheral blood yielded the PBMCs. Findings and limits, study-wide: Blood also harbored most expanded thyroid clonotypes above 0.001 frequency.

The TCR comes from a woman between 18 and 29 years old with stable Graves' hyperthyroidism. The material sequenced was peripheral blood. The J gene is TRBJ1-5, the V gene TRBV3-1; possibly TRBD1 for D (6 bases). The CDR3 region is CASSQDTRGGQPQHF. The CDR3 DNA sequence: TGTGCCAGCAGCCAAGATACCAGGGGAGGTCAGCCCCAGCATTTT.